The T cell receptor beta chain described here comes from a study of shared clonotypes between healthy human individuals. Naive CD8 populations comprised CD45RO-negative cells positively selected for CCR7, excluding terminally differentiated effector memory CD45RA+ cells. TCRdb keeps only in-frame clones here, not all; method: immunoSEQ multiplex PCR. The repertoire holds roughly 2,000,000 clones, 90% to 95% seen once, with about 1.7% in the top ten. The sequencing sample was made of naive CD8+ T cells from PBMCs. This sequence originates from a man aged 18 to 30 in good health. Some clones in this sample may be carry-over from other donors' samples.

The CDR3 DNA is TGTGCCAGCAGTTACTCCCCGACCAGCTATGGCTACACCTTC. Protein: CASSYSPTSYGYTF. This rearrangement joins TRBV6-5 to TRBJ1-2, with no clear D. This CDR3 has 14 amino acids. V was clipped by 0 bases and J by 4 bases, with 9 bases between them. Germline V gene lookup returns CDR1 MNHEY and CDR2 SVGAGI.